The next 11 T cell receptor beta chains were all read from a single sample in a study of T-cell memory formation after mild COVID-19 (TCRdb year 2021). Library prep was done by 5' RACE. The sample was run on an Illumina NovaSeq 6000. TCRdb trimmed the raw reads at Q25, called clones with MiXCR and kept productive beta chains. Records with the same CDR3 protein are collapsed into one entry carrying the most frequent genes and DNA. This sample is represented by 150,000 to 200,000 distinct CDR3 sequences; around 21% of them were singletons. The biggest ten clones account for 20% to 25% of the sample. Sequencing was performed on PBMCs or a T cell subset sorted from them (not recorded which). The source of these receptors is an adult woman who had mild COVID-19 (a few samples of this study predate the infection). The sample titles of this study are shuffled in the database, so cell type and time point are left out; the donor was told from shared clones.

The DNA for the CDR3 is TGCAGTGCTAGTCATCTGGGTGTAGGGCTTGACTATGGCTACACCTTC. Encoded protein: CSASHLGVGLDYGYTF. This chain links TRBV20-1 with TRBJ1-2, with D uncertain. Trimming cost V 3 bases and J 3 bases, with 20 bases left between them. CDR1 is DFQATT, CDR2 SNEGSKA, per germline (reference sequence). The CDR3 is 16 amino acids.

The genes are TRBV27 and TRBJ1-6; 7 positions match TRBD1. J lost 7 bases, V lost 1 base, and 7 bases had no gene match. CDR3 length: 16 residues. Germline values: CDR1 MNHEY, CDR2 SMNVEV (reference sequence). The CDR3 DNA reads as TGTGCCAGCAGTTTATTAGGACAGGCTTGGAATTCACCCCTCCACTTT. Its translation is CASSLLGQAWNSPLHF.

The sample holds a few counts of this clonotype. The chain links TRBV3-1 to TRBJ2-3, with TRBD2 matching over 13 bases. Unmatched junction bases numbered 9, after V lost 2 bases and J lost 4 bases. The V gene's germline CDR1 is LGHDT and CDR2 YNNKEL (reference sequence). The CDR3 totals 18 residues. The CDR3, as DNA: TGTGCCAGCAGCCAATCCGGGACTAGCGGGATTTTCGCAGATACGCAGTATTTT. Translated: CASSQSGTSGIFADTQYF.

V is TRBV7-9 and J is TRBJ1-6, with D possibly matching TRBD1 (5 bases). The CDR3 length is 13 residues. Per germline, CDR1 SEHNR and CDR2 FQNEAQ (reference sequence). Between the trimmed V and J ends, which lost 8 bases and 7 bases, there was a span of 12 bases. The CDR3 is CASLAGGNSPLHF. The CDR3 nucleotides read TGTGCCAGCCTGGCGGGGGGAAATTCACCCCTCCACTTT.

The rearrangement uses TRBV6-6 and TRBJ1-2, with 10 bases lining up with TRBD1. The CDR3 spans 12 residues. The V gene end was trimmed by 4 bases and the J gene end by 13 bases; junction bases not matched to a gene: 6. In germline, CDR1 is MNHNY, CDR2 SVGAGI (reference sequence). CDR3 nucleotides: TGTGCCAGCAGTTTGAGGGACAGGGGACGCACCTTC. It yields the protein CASSLRDRGRTF.

This clonotype has a count of ten or more. The rearrangement links TRBV5-1 to TRBJ1-5, with unresolved D. Trimming removed 0 bases at V and 0 bases at J, with 7 bases between. Germline V gene lookup returns CDR1 SGHRS and CDR2 YFSETQ. The CDR3 spans 15 residues. The CDR3 protein is CASSLEGYSNQPQHF. CDR3 nucleotides: TGCGCCAGCAGCTTGGAAGGGTATAGCAATCAGCCCCAGCATTTT.

This rearrangement joins TRBV7-9 to TRBJ2-1, with 11 bases that match TRBD2. Germline CDR1 reads SEHNR; CDR2 reads FQNEAQ (reference sequence). After removal of 1 base from V and 7 bases from J, the junction contained 3 bases not matched to a gene. The CDR3 runs 15 residues. CDR3: CASSLGLAGPNEQFF. The CDR3 bases are TGTGCCAGCAGCTTAGGACTAGCGGGGCCGAATGAGCAGTTCTTC.

V gene TRBV5-6 combines with J gene TRBJ2-1; 9 bases fit TRBD2. Germline CDR1 reads SGHDT; CDR2 reads YYEEEE. V dropped 3 bases and J dropped 2; count of bases not matched to a gene: 6. This CDR3 comprises 16 residues. This chain's CDR3 is CASSSERGEAYNEQFF. The CDR3 nucleotides read TGTGCCAGCAGCTCTGAGCGGGGGGAAGCCTACAATGAGCAGTTCTTC.

The CDR3 nucleotides read TGTGCCAGCAGCTTAACTAGCGGGATTTACAATGAGCAGTTCTTC. This translates into CASSLTSGIYNEQFF. The J gene is TRBJ2-1, the V gene TRBV7-6, with 10 bases aligning to TRBD2. Per germline, CDR1 SGHVS and CDR2 FNYEAQ. CDR3 size: 15 residues. Trimming at V came to 2 bases and at J to 4 bases, leaving 2 bases not matched to a gene.

The chain uses TRBV15 and TRBJ2-7; D is unclear. Trimming removed 1 base at V and 6 bases at J, with 10 bases between. The CDR3 is made up of 13 amino acids. The germline V gene encodes CDR1 LNHNV and CDR2 YYDKDF (reference sequence). CDR3 nucleotide sequence: TGTGCCACCAGCAGAGTAGTAGGATCCGAGCAGTACTTC. Translating gives CATSRVVGSEQYF. The full variable domain, completed using reference TRBV15 and TRBJ2-7, is DAMVIQNPRYQVTQFGKPVTLSCSQTLNHNVMYWYQQKSSQAPKLLFHYYDKDFNNEADTPDNFQSRRPNTSFCFLDIRSPGLGDTAMYLCATSRVVGSEQYFGPGTRLTVT.

Concerning this clonotype itself: A read error may produce the germline difference seen at one junction end. The chain carries TRBV5-6 and TRBJ1-1, with D uncertain. This CDR3 spans 13 amino acids. Germline loops: CDR1 SGHDT, CDR2 YYEEEE. CDR3 DNA sequence: TGCGCCAGCAGCTTGGTAGGCGACACTGAAGCTTTCTTT. It translates to CASSLVGDTEAFF. The full variable domain, its missing parts supplied by reference TRBV5-6 and TRBJ1-1, is DAGVTQSPTHLIKTRGQQVTLRCSPKSGHDTVSWYQQALGQGPQFIFQYYEEEERQRGNFPDRFSGHQFPNYSSELNVNALLLGDSALYLCASSLVGDTEAFFGQGTRLTVV.